The 28 T cell receptor beta chains in this list originate from one sample, sequenced in a study of vaccination and CD4 T cells after COVID-19. This sample's treatment: approximately 11-day PBMC culture with coronavirus spike peptide pools or control peptides (ViraFEST assay). The Oncomine TCR Beta short-read assay was applied to DNA of cultured CD4+ T cells. TCRdb redid the calling of the PCR reads with MiXCR, one entry per CDR3 protein. The sample lists about 21,000 distinct CDR3 sequences; approximately 50% were seen once. No antigen has been identified for these receptors. Material: CD4+ T cells from blood, cultured in vitro. The receptors derive from a human donor who had recovered from COVID-19.

This sequence joins TRBV6-1 and TRBJ1-1; D is unclear. Looked up from germline, CDR1 is MNHNS and CDR2 is SASEGT. CDR3 length: 13 residues. Trimming cost V 6 bases and J 0 bases, with 8 bases left between them. In nucleotides, the CDR3 is TGTGCCAGCAGAACCCCGGTGAACACTGAAGCTTTCTTT. Translated: CASRTPVNTEAFF.

This clonotype was seen a single time. This chain uses TRBV20-1 with TRBJ2-7; TRBD2 matches at 9 bases. CDR3 length: 14 amino acids. V gave up 4 bases and J gave up 2 bases; unmatched junction bases: 6. In germline, CDR1 is DFQATT, CDR2 SNEGSKA (reference sequence). In nucleotides, the CDR3 is TGCAGTGCTATCGGACTAGCGCTCCCCTACGAGCAGTACTTC. This codes for CSAIGLALPYEQYF.

The J gene is TRBJ2-3, the V gene TRBV27, with 9 bases fitting TRBD1. CDR3 length equals 13 residues. With V trimmed by 8 bases and J by 4 bases, 4 bases remained unmatched. Germline lookup yields CDR1 MNHEY and CDR2 SMNVEV (reference sequence). CDR3 amino acids: CASGRQGADTQYF. In DNA form, the CDR3 reads TGTGCCAGCGGACGACAGGGGGCAGATACGCAGTATTTT.

The chain couples TRBV14 to TRBJ1-2, with D possibly TRBD1 on 6 matching bases. CDR1 and CDR2 (germline): SGHDN, FVKESK. The CDR3 consists of 14 residues. The V end was cut by 4 bases, the J end by 6 bases, with 15 bases between. The CDR3 is CASSRDRLSHGYTF. The CDR3 bases are TGTGCCAGCAGCCGCGACAGGTTATCACATGGCTACACCTTC.

The V and J genes are TRBV30 and TRBJ1-1, with D possibly being TRBD1 (6 bases). This CDR3 spans 13 amino acids. V was clipped by 0 bases and J by 3 bases, with 8 bases between them. Looked up from germline, CDR1 is GTSNPN and CDR2 is SVGIG (reference sequence). The CDR3 is CAWSVRGDTEAFF. The CDR3 DNA follows: TGTGCCTGGAGTGTAAGGGGGGACACTGAAGCTTTCTTT.

This chain joins TRBV12-3 or TRBV12-4 and TRBJ1-2, with a weak D call TRBD1 (6 bases). This CDR3 spans 11 amino acids. V lost 7 bases, J lost 5 bases, and 8 bases lay in between. As DNA, the CDR3 is TGTGCCAGCACCCAGGGGTATGGCTACACCTTC. Protein product: CASTQGYGYTF.

The chain combines TRBV21-1 with TRBJ1-1; no check of the table's D call, TRBD1, against the DNA was made. TRBV21-1 is termed a pseudogene. CDR3 length: 17 residues. The CDR3 DNA reads as TGTGCCAGCAGCACCATCATGGGGACAGGCGATTACACTGAAGCTTTCTTT. It encodes CASSTIMGTGDYTEAFF.

The gene calls are TRBV6-5 and TRBJ2-3; TRBD2 is a possible D gene (5 bases). V was pared by 2 bases and J by 0 bases, with 9 bases between. Germline CDR1 and CDR2: MNHEY and SVGAGI. The CDR3 spans 15 residues. The CDR3 region is CASSYNGESTDTQYF. The CDR3 nucleotides read TGTGCCAGCAGTTACAACGGGGAGAGCACAGATACGCAGTATTTT.

This clonotype was seen a handful of times. J is TRBJ1-5 and V is TRBV15; 9 positions match TRBD1. V shed 8 bases, J shed 6 bases, and the junction held 8 bases outside the gene matches. The CDR3 is 14 residues long. The germline gives CDR1 LNHNV, CDR2 YYDKDF (reference sequence). CDR3 sequence: CATGHRGQGQPQHF. In nucleotides, the CDR3 is TGTGCCACCGGGCACAGGGGGCAAGGTCAGCCCCAGCATTTT.

V and J are TRBV21-1 and TRBJ1-3; the table names TRBD1, a call not compared with the DNA. TRBV21-1 is noted as a pseudogene. The length of the CDR3 is 14 residues. CDR3 loop: CASSIGHRGNTIYF. CDR3 sequence (DNA): TGTGCCAGCAGCATAGGACATCGGGGAAACACCATATATTTT.

The chain carries TRBV6-5 and TRBJ1-2; the match to TRBD1 covers 7 bases. CDR3 length equals 13 residues. Germline V gives CDR1 MNHEY, CDR2 SVGAGI. J gave up 8 bases and V 4 bases, and 7 bases lay outside the gene matches. The chain's CDR3 is CASSSTTGSGYTF. The CDR3 region has the DNA TGTGCCAGCAGTTCCACGACAGGGAGCGGCTACACCTTC.

This rearrangement joins TRBV6-2 or TRBV6-3 to TRBJ2-5; the D gene is possibly TRBD2 (5 bases). This CDR3 is 16 amino acids long. CDR1 and CDR2 from the germline V gene are MNHEY and SVGEGT. Trimming cost V 6 bases and J 1 base, with 18 bases left between them. The CDR3 loop reads CASRPRGSAFQETQYF. CDR3 in DNA: TGTGCCAGCAGACCCCGGGGTAGCGCCTTCCAAGAGACCCAGTACTTC.

The chain is built from TRBV6-4 and TRBJ1-1; 7 bases line up with TRBD1. V lost 2 bases and J lost 1; bases outside the gene matches: 13. Germline CDR1 reads MRHNA; CDR2 reads SNTAGT. This CDR3 has 18 amino acids. CDR3 in amino acids: CASSDERGTDYPNTEAFF. The CDR3 DNA is TGTGCCAGCAGTGACGAGAGGGGGACAGATTATCCGAACACTGAAGCTTTCTTT.

The chain carries TRBV11-2 and TRBJ1-2; 9 bases line up with TRBD1. Germline values: CDR1 SGHAT, CDR2 FQNNGV. J gave up 3 bases and V 3 bases, and 5 bases lay outside the gene matches. This CDR3 is 15 amino acids long. CDR3 protein: CASSLWTGADYGYTF. The CDR3 region has the DNA TGTGCCAGCAGCTTGTGGACAGGGGCGGACTATGGCTACACCTTC.

A few counts support this clonotype. The genes are TRBV6-2 or TRBV6-3 and TRBJ1-6; D call uncertain. This CDR3 contains 13 residues. CDR1 is MNHEY, CDR2 SVGEGT, per germline. Trimming cost V 2 bases and J 11 bases, with 10 bases left between them. CDR3 sequence: CASSYQSVAPLHF. For the CDR3, the DNA is TGTGCCAGCAGTTACCAGTCTGTGGCACCCCTCCACTTT.

The genes are TRBV28 and TRBJ2-1, with 8 bases identical to TRBD2. Unmatched junction bases numbered 6, after V lost 2 bases and J lost 3 bases. The length of the CDR3 is 16 residues. The V gene's germline CDR1 is MDHEN and CDR2 SYDVKM. Written as DNA, the CDR3 is TGTGCCAGCAGTTTAAAACTAGCGGTCCTCTACAATGAGCAGTTCTTC. Protein: CASSLKLAVLYNEQFF.

This clonotype was counted a few times. V and J are TRBV7-2 and TRBJ1-6, with 9 bases identical to TRBD1. Germline V lookup: CDR1 SGHTA, CDR2 FQGNSA. The CDR3 covers 16 residues. With V trimmed by 2 bases and J by 4 bases, 3 bases remained unmatched. The CDR3 protein is CASSLSGQGYNSPLHF. CDR3 nucleotides: TGTGCCAGCAGCTTATCGGGACAGGGATATAATTCACCCCTCCACTTT.

The chain has TRBV6-2 or TRBV6-3 and TRBJ1-1; maybe TRBD1 (5 bases). V lost 5 bases to trimming and J lost 1 base, with 14 bases between them. CDR3 size: 15 residues. The germline CDR1 and CDR2 sequences are MNHEY and SVGEGT. The CDR3 DNA reads TGTGCCAGCAGTCCCTACAGGTCGTCGAACACTGAAGCTTTCTTT. Translation: CASSPYRSSNTEAFF.

This chain uses TRBV20-1 with TRBJ2-5; D call uncertain. CDR3 length equals 12 residues. With 1 base removed from V and 0 bases from J, the gap between germline ends came to 3 bases. Germline-derived CDR1 and CDR2 are DFQATT and SNEGSKA (reference sequence). The CDR3 DNA reads TGCAGTGCTAGAGCCTACCAAGAGACCCAGTACTTC. Translating it yields CSARAYQETQYF.

A note on this clonotype: The junction does not match germline at one end; this may be a read error. The rearrangement joins TRBV2 to TRBJ2-2, with 8 bases that match TRBD1. In germline, CDR1 is SNHLY, CDR2 FYNNEI. CDR3 length: 13 amino acids. This CDR3 is CTSGQGAAGELFF. CDR3 sequence (DNA): TGTACCAGCGGCCAGGGGGCGGCCGGGGAGCTGTTTTTT.

The chain employs TRBV20-1 and TRBJ1-2; D is unclear. This CDR3 has 15 residues. Germline values: CDR1 DFQATT, CDR2 SNEGSKA (reference sequence). Trimming pared 3 bases from V and 4 bases from J, leaving 18 bases between. The CDR3 DNA follows: TGCAGTGCTAGTGCAGCCATGACCACTGGCTATGGCTACACCTTC. Its translation: CSASAAMTTGYGYTF.

V gene TRBV6-5 combines with J gene TRBJ1-1, with D tentatively TRBD1 (5 bases). In germline, CDR1 is MNHEY, CDR2 SVGAGI. V was cut by 4 bases and J by 1 base, with 7 bases left in between. The CDR3 length is 13 residues. The chain's CDR3 is CASSSDRNTEAFF. DNA for the CDR3: TGTGCCAGCAGTTCTGACAGGAACACTGAAGCTTTCTTT.

The chain carries TRBV5-4 and TRBJ1-6, with 7 bases aligning to TRBD1. V shed 3 bases and J 11 bases; nucleotides not matched to a gene: 14. There are 16 residues in the CDR3. CDR1 and CDR2 from the germline V gene are SGHNT and YYREEE (reference sequence). The chain's CDR3 is CASSSRTGTAATPLHF. In DNA form, the CDR3 reads TGTGCCAGCAGCTCCCGGACAGGCACGGCGGCGACACCCCTCCACTTT.

The sample holds a few counts of this clonotype. V usage is TRBV10-3 and J usage is TRBJ1-6; possible D gene TRBD1, 6 bases. The CDR3 loop spans 17 amino acids. CDR1 ENHRY and CDR2 SYGVKD come from the germline V gene. Trimming cost V 0 bases and J 10 bases, with 19 bases left between them. The CDR3 loop is CAISESKVGRGDSPLHF. The CDR3 DNA sequence: TGTGCCATCAGTGAGTCGAAGGTCGGCAGGGGAGACTCACCCCTCCACTTT.

This rearrangement joins TRBV7-2 to TRBJ1-1, with TRBD1 identical over 8 bases. Trimming took 0 bases from V and 3 from J; bases not matched to a gene: 9. From germline, CDR1 is SGHTA and CDR2 FQGNSA. The CDR3 extends over 17 amino acids. CDR3 region: CASSLAGQGSLYTEAFF. The CDR3 DNA reads TGTGCCAGCAGCTTAGCCGGACAGGGCAGCTTGTACACTGAAGCTTTCTTT. Looking up the rest from reference TRBV7-2 and TRBJ1-1 gives the full variable domain: GAGVSQSPSNKVTEKGKDVELRCDPISGHTALYWYRQSLGQGLEFLIYFQGNSAPDKSGLPSDRFSAERTGGSVSTLTIQRTQQEDSAVYLCASSLAGQGSLYTEAFFGQGTRLTVV.

The J gene is TRBJ2-2, the V gene TRBV27; D is uncertain. The CDR3 runs 13 residues. In germline, CDR1 is MNHEY, CDR2 SMNVEV (reference sequence). V was clipped by 3 bases and J by 5 bases, with 7 bases between them. The CDR3 DNA is TGTGCCAGCAGTTTGGCCAGGACCGGGGAGCTGTTTTTT. It specifies CASSLARTGELFF.

The rearrangement joins TRBV15 to TRBJ1-2; TRBD1 is a possible D gene (5 bases). The V end was cut by 1 base, the J end by 2 bases, with 17 bases between. Germline-derived CDR1 and CDR2 are LNHNV and YYDKDF (reference sequence). The CDR3 is made up of 17 amino acids. The CDR3 loop is CATSRGSSGRSNYGYTF. The CDR3 DNA is TGTGCCACCAGCAGAGGTTCCTCGGGGCGTTCGAACTATGGCTACACCTTC.

This chain links TRBV19 with TRBJ2-7; D is perhaps TRBD1 (5 bases). Germline CDR1 and CDR2: LNHDA and SQIVND (reference sequence). The V and J ends lost 3 bases and 6 bases respectively, with 18 bases between them. CDR3 size: 15 residues. The CDR3 reads CASSMQGLKVGEQYF. In DNA form, the CDR3 reads TGTGCCAGTAGTATGCAGGGATTAAAGGTTGGCGAGCAGTACTTC. The full variable domain, its missing parts supplied by reference TRBV19 and TRBJ2-7, is DGGITQSPKYLFRKEGQNVTLSCEQNLNHDAMYWYRQDPGQGLRLIYYSQIVNDFQKGDIAEGYSVSREKKESFPLTVTSAQKNPTAFYLCASSMQGLKVGEQYFGPGTRLTVT.